The subject of this entry is one T cell receptor beta chain. Ten or more counts support this clonotype. Its antigen specificity is not known. No base quality information exists; no much larger clone differs at one position. The library was built by means of 5' RACE. Sequencing relied on an Illumina HiSeq 2500. The second PCR ran for about 6 to 11 cycles and used a J-beta primer mix along with a sample-barcoded 5' primer. A template-switch 5' adaptor carrying 12 random nucleotides introduced a unique molecular identifier onto each TCR beta cDNA molecule. Each sample yielded at least 2.5 million CDR3-containing paired-end reads. All of the RNA was converted into first-strand cDNA using the Mint cDNA synthesis kit, with a TRBC-specific oligonucleotide serving as the primer. All cDNA was treated with uracil-DNA glycosylase and then went through a first 18-cycle PCR with the universal primers M1SS and BC2_uni_R. On the authors' methods: For normalization, 1 million high-quality reads were randomly selected from each sample, with every read carrying a distinct molecular identifier. Reads with shared molecular identifiers were discarded instead of being binned into consensus sequences. CDR3 identification, clonotype clustering and error correction used MiTCR with a Q25 quality threshold and the strictest error-elimination algorithm. A nonparametric unseen species model with Euler transformation was used to estimate lower-bound total TCR beta diversity. TCRdb reprocessing: public reads trimmed at Q25 with fastp, clones called with MiXCR, in-frame beta chains kept. Identical CDR3 proteins give one entry, which carries the most common genes and DNA. TCRdb's processing, not the study's, gives the V and J calls here. The sample includes some 700,000 distinct CDR3 sequences, with around a fifth observed a single time. Around 21% of the sample is taken by the ten largest.

The data originate from a study of blood T cells in healthy people across ages (dated by TCRdb to the mid-2010s). Notes on the research overall: In model experiments, template switching captured roughly one uniquely barcoded TCR beta cDNA molecule for every two T cells. Using the same blood draw, the study looked at two additional independent replicas of 1 million unique cDNA reads for two donors, one aged 18 to 30 and the other aged 80 or older. The study measured age-related changes in TCR beta repertoire diversity using deep sequencing normalized with unique cDNA molecular identifiers. The donors were divided into four age groups: young (average approximately 17 years), middle-aged (roughly 42), aged (about 62) and long-lived (82). To avoid experimental bias, donors of different ages were randomly spread across the sequencing lanes. Overall study results and their limits: Compared with the aged group, the long-lived group had more naive CD4+ T cells, fewer expanded clones and increased TCR diversity, a pattern suggesting age selection. The CMV infection status of donors was not known, potentially confounding age-related changes in expanded clonotypes. As age increased, observed TCR beta diversity per million T cells dropped in a roughly linear way, and a significant reduction was already evident by age about 40. Conclusive comparison of naive and antigen-experienced compartments was prevented by the profiling of bulk unsorted PBMCs. Total diversity estimates from one million sequenced T cells were considered lower bounds and underestimates. There was a strong correlation between observed TCR beta diversity and the percentage of naive T cells measured by flow cytometry.

As encoded in the germline V gene, CDR1 is SQVTM while CDR2 is ANQGSEA. Inclusive of the bounding cysteine and phenylalanine, the CDR3 is 14 residues long. Only the CDR3 region is kept as DNA, spanning 42 bases read in frame from base 1. V ends up 7 bases short and J 0 bases short, with an unmatched junction base count of 6. The donors were roughly 39 Caucasian individuals from Russia, aged roughly 6 to 100 years, who were systemically healthy. Ten milliliters of peripheral blood were drawn from each donor into EDTA-treated Vacutainer tubes. PBMCs were isolated by Ficoll-Paque density-gradient centrifugation, with at least 6 million obtained per sample. Total RNA was extracted from PBMCs with Trizol reagent, with at least 6 micrograms obtained per sample. Naive CD45RAhigh/CD27high T cell percentages were measured by flow cytometry on a PBMC aliquot from every donor.

The receptor was derived from a man between 65 and 79 years old in good health. The chain was built from TRBV29-1 and TRBJ2-3; the junction holds 8 bases that match TRBD1. The specimen was blood. The CDR3 in this case is CSAGQGSSTDTQYF. DNA sequence: TGCAGCGCCGGACAGGGATCTAGCACAGATACGCAGTATTTT.